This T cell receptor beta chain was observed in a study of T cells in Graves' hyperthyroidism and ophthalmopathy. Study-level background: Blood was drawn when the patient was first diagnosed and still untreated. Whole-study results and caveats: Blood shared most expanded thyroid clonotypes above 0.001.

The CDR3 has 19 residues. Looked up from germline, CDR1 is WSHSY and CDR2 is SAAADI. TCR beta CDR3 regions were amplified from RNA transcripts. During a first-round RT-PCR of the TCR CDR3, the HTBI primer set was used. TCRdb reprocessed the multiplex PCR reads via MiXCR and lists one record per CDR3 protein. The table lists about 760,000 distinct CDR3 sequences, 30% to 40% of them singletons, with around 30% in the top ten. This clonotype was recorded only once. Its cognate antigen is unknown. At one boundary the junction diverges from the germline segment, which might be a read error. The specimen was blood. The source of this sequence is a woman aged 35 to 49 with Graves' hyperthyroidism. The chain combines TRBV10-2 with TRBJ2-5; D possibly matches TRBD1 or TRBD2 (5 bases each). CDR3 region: CASSYLLPWGPVDGETQYF. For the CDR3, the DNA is TGTGCCAGCAGTTACCTCCTACCTTGGGGACCGGTTGACGGAGAGACCCAGTACTTC.